This record covers a single T cell receptor beta chain. This record comes from a study of blood T cell repertoires in COVID-19. Study overall: In each case, the material was cDNA or gDNA derived from T cells, B-cell-depleted T cells, or PBMCs.

Study processing details: The authors estimated nucleated cell counts from reference gene primer amplification. Data came from immunoSEQ multiplex PCR; TCRdb stores just in-frame clones and leaves some out. V and J calls and clone size are given by that table; D and trimming were obtained from the DNA. The sample includes 150,000 to 200,000 clones, 90% to 95% seen only once; the top ten take roughly 4.4%. The V and J ends lost 3 bases and 5 bases respectively, with 8 bases between them. The CDR3 has 13 residues. Looked up from germline, CDR1 is SGHTA and CDR2 is FQGNSA. Sequenced: peripheral blood. The sequence derives from a woman aged 45-59 years with acute or convalescent COVID-19. The chain uses TRBV7-2 and TRBJ1-5; D gene unclear. The CDR3 spells CASSFQADQPQHF. CDR3 nucleotide sequence: TGTGCCAGCAGCTTTCAAGCCGATCAGCCCCAGCATTTT.